The 7 T cell receptor beta chains below all came from one sample that was sequenced in a study of blood T cell repertoires in COVID-19. Sequencing used immunoSEQ multiplex PCR; TCRdb keeps in-frame clones, though not all of them. The sample has fewer than 200,000 clones, 70% to 90% seen once. Sample: peripheral blood. The receptor set was obtained from a man aged 35 to 55 with active or convalescent COVID-19.

The chain employs TRBV7-3 and TRBJ2-3; 10 positions match TRBD2. This CDR3 has 17 residues. V gave up 0 bases and J gave up 0 bases; unmatched junction bases: 3. Looked up from germline, CDR1 is SGHTA and CDR2 is FQGTGA. In nucleotides, the CDR3 is TGTGCCAGCAGCTTAACTAGCGGGGGGCCTAGCACAGATACGCAGTATTTT. It encodes CASSLTSGGPSTDTQYF.

The V call is TRBV6-5, the J call TRBJ1-3, with no clear D. This CDR3 has 16 residues. The germline V and J ends were trimmed by 2 bases and 4 bases, with 15 bases remaining between them. CDR1 and CDR2 (germline): MNHEY, SVGAGI. Written as DNA, the CDR3 is TGTGCCAGCAGTTACGCGAGCCCGAGGGCGGGAAACACCATATATTTT. It is translated as CASSYASPRAGNTIYF.

The chain joins TRBV7-9 to TRBJ1-3; no reliable D call. This CDR3 contains 17 residues. Trimming cost V 5 bases and J 0 bases, with 17 bases left between them. Germline CDR1 and CDR2: SEHNR and FQNEAQ (reference sequence). Written as DNA, the CDR3 is TGTGCCAGCAGCCCCGGGGTCTGGCGGAGCTCTGGAAACACCATATATTTT. Protein sequence: CASSPGVWRSSGNTIYF.

The V gene is TRBV3-1 (or the pseudogene TRBV3-2), the J gene TRBJ2-7; tentatively, D is TRBD1 (6 bases). This CDR3 is built from 14 residues. In germline, CDR1 is LGHDT, CDR2 YNNKEL (reference sequence). The ends were cut back, 3 bases at V and 2 bases at J, with 11 bases in the middle. The CDR3 here is CASSHRTVAYEQYF. CDR3 sequence (DNA): TGTGCCAGCAGCCATCGGACAGTAGCCTACGAGCAGTACTTC.

V gene TRBV11-2 combines with J gene TRBJ1-2; D call uncertain. From germline, CDR1 is SGHAT and CDR2 FQNNGV. CDR3 size: 14 residues. V lost 5 bases to trimming and J lost 4 bases, with 14 bases between them. Here the CDR3 DNA reads TGTGCCAGCAGCCTGGAGATGGACTTCTATGGCTACACCTTC. It yields the protein CASSLEMDFYGYTF.

J is TRBJ1-2 and V is TRBV9; 8 positions match TRBD1. This CDR3 has 16 residues. Germline CDR1 and CDR2: SGDLS and YYNGEE. V shed 4 bases and J 5 bases; nucleotides not matched to a gene: 13. The CDR3 sequence is CASSPRGQGAPYGYTF. CDR3 nucleotides: TGTGCCAGCAGCCCCCGAGGGCAGGGGGCCCCATATGGCTACACCTTC. The whole variable domain, remainder taken from reference TRBV9 and TRBJ1-2, is DSGVTQTPKHLITATGQRVTLRCSPRSGDLSVYWYQQSLDQGLQFLIQYYNGEERAKGNILERFSAQQFPDLHSELNLSSLELGDSALYFCASSPRGQGAPYGYTFGSGTRLTVV.

The chain employs TRBV4-2 and TRBJ2-3; D is unresolved. The germline gives CDR1 LGHNA, CDR2 YNFKEQ. This CDR3 has 17 residues. Deletions cut 1 base from V and 4 bases from J, with 18 bases between. CDR3 DNA: TGTGCCAGCAGCCAAGCCGCAGTCGGGTCTCCTCCAGATACGCAGTATTTT. Its translation is CASSQAAVGSPPDTQYF.